Presented here are 21 T cell receptor beta chains from one specimen sequenced in a study of early T cells in non-severe SARS-CoV-2 infection. TCRdb passed the 5' RACE reads through MiXCR, listing each CDR3 protein once. The sample consists of roughly 32,000 distinct CDR3 sequences, more than 5% of them appearing once. The sample taken for sequencing was whole blood. The receptor source for this set is an adult who was a healthcare worker with PCR-confirmed SARS-CoV-2 infection or an uninfected control (not recorded which).

There are many counts of this clonotype. J is TRBJ1-3 and V is TRBV20-1, with D perhaps matching TRBD1 (6 bases). Looked up from germline, CDR1 is DFQATT and CDR2 is SNEGSKA (reference sequence). The CDR3 runs 12 residues. The ends were cut back, 7 bases at V and 5 bases at J, with 12 bases in the middle. CDR3 loop: CSVRQGRNTIYF. For the CDR3, the DNA is TGCAGTGTTCGTCAGGGGAGAAACACCATATATTTT.

This clonotype was picked up many times. The J gene is TRBJ2-6, the V gene TRBV6-2 or TRBV6-3, with a weak D call TRBD2 (5 bases). Per germline, CDR1 MNHEY and CDR2 SVGEGT. This CDR3 has 15 amino acids. Trimming took off 5 bases at V and 0 bases at J, with 8 bases between the two ends. The CDR3 sequence: CASSDRDSGANVLTF. CDR3 bases: TGTGCCAGCAGTGATCGGGACTCTGGGGCCAACGTCCTGACTTTC.

CDR3 sequence (DNA): TGTGCCAGCAGTGTCAAGCTAGCCCACAATGAGCAGTTCTTC. Its protein is CASSVKLAHNEQFF. The genes are TRBV28 and TRBJ2-1; TRBD2 might be the D (5 bases). The germline V gene has CDR1 MDHEN and CDR2 SYDVKM. The V end was cut by 5 bases, the J end by 5 bases, with 13 bases between. The CDR3 loop spans 14 amino acids. Together with reference TRBV28 and TRBJ2-1, the CDR3 gives the full variable domain: DVKVTQSSRYLVKRTGEKVFLECVQDMDHENMFWYRQDPGLGLRLIYFSYDVKMKEKGDIPEGYSVSREKKERFSLILESASTNQTSMYLCASSVKLAHNEQFFGPGTRLTVL.

The sample holds many counts of this clonotype. This chain uses TRBV28 with TRBJ1-2; D is perhaps TRBD1 (6 bases). V lost 6 bases and J lost 0, with 14 bases in between. The CDR3 has 15 residues. The germline CDR1 and CDR2 sequences are MDHEN and SYDVKM. The chain's CDR3 is CASSTPGHPNYGYTF. The CDR3 bases are TGTGCCAGCAGCACACCGGGACATCCTAACTATGGCTACACCTTC.

This clonotype was picked up many times. The chain links TRBV5-1 to TRBJ1-2, with D unclear. The germline V and J ends were trimmed by 4 bases and 1 base, with 8 bases remaining between them. CDR3 length: 13 amino acids. Germline assignment: CDR1 SGHRS and CDR2 YFSETQ. CDR3 nucleotide sequence: TGCGCCAGCAGCCCAGACATTAACTATGGCTACACCTTC. Its translation is CASSPDINYGYTF.

This clonotype was observed at least ten times. The V and J genes are TRBV30 and TRBJ1-2; D possibly corresponds to TRBD1 (6 bases). The CDR3 sequence is 13 residues long. With 2 bases removed from V and 2 bases from J, the gap between germline ends came to 9 bases. Germline CDR1 GTSNPN, CDR2 SVGIG (reference sequence). The chain's CDR3 is CAWSPQGNYGYTF. The CDR3 nucleotides are TGTGCCTGGAGTCCCCAGGGGAACTATGGCTACACCTTC.

This clonotype was recorded at least ten times. The chain carries TRBV5-6 and TRBJ1-5, with a weak D call TRBD1 (6 bases). This CDR3 is built from 15 residues. Per the germline V gene, CDR1 is SGHDT and CDR2 is YYEEEE. V was clipped by 1 base and J by 1 base, with 9 bases between them. This CDR3 is CASSLRGASNQPQHF. The CDR3 DNA reads TGTGCCAGCAGCTTGCGGGGGGCGAGCAATCAGCCCCAGCATTTT.

The CDR3 bases are TGTGCCAGCAAAGAAACGGGGGACACCGGGGAGCTGTTTTTT. Translating gives CASKETGDTGELFF. The V gene is TRBV6-4, the J gene TRBJ2-2; a weak D match, TRBD2 (6 bases). From germline, CDR1 is MRHNA and CDR2 SNTAGT. Trimming took 7 bases from V and 3 from J, leaving 12 bases between them. The CDR3 runs 14 residues.

This clonotype was observed many times. The chain uses TRBV12-3 or TRBV12-4 and TRBJ1-4; 11 bases align to TRBD1. V was pared by 6 bases and J by 8 bases, with 5 bases of the junction left unmatched. The CDR3 has 14 residues. This CDR3 is CASSGTGGKEKLFF. The CDR3 nucleotides are TGTGCCAGCAGCGGGACAGGGGGGAAGGAAAAACTGTTTTTT.

Only a few counts were recorded for this clonotype. This chain joins TRBV3-1 and TRBJ1-1, with TRBD1 matching over 7 bases. The CDR3 has 14 amino acids. The germline V gene encodes CDR1 LGHDT and CDR2 YNNKEL (reference sequence). Trimming cost V 6 bases and J 1 base; bases outside gene matches: 5. This CDR3 reads CASRQGSWNTEAFF. CDR3 coding DNA: TGTGCCAGCAGACAGGGGTCGTGGAACACTGAAGCTTTCTTT.

The chain combines TRBV28 with TRBJ2-5; maybe TRBD1 (6 bases). Germline V gene sequence: CDR1 MDHEN, CDR2 SYDVKM. CDR3 length: 14 residues. The V end lost 3 bases, the J end lost 4 bases, and 12 bases lay between the germline ends. CDR3 sequence reads: CASSFLGGAETQYF. In DNA, the CDR3 is TGTGCCAGCAGTTTTCTTGGGGGCGCAGAGACCCAGTACTTC.

This clonotype was seen ten or more times. The CDR3 DNA follows: TGCAGCGTTACAGACGGCTACACCTTC. Translation: CSVTDGYTF. The chain links TRBV29-1 to TRBJ1-2; D not resolved. The CDR3 loop spans 9 amino acids. Trimming took off 5 bases at V and 8 bases at J, with 6 bases between the two ends. CDR1 SQVTM and CDR2 ANQGSEA come from the germline V gene.

Concerning this clonotype: A much larger clonotype is one base distant, so this may be a read error. The DNA for the CDR3 is TGTGCCAGCAGCCAAGAGGGAGGCAATGAGCAGTACTTC. This codes for CASSQEGGNEQYF. The chain combines TRBV3-1 with TRBJ2-1, with TRBD2 as a possible D gene (6 bases). With the DNA end fitting TRBJ2-7 better, the J assignment may be wrong. This CDR3 is 13 amino acids long. The germline gives CDR1 LGHDT, CDR2 YNNKEL (reference sequence).

The rearrangement uses TRBV18 and TRBJ2-5; tentatively, D is TRBD2 (6 bases). V dropped 4 bases and J dropped 0 bases, with 12 bases sitting between them. Germline CDR1 and CDR2: KGHSH and LQKENI. This CDR3 contains 15 residues. The CDR3 spells CASSLTSLDQETQYF. The DNA of the CDR3 is TGTGCCAGCTCACTTACTAGCTTGGACCAAGAGACCCAGTACTTC.

V gene TRBV7-6 combines with J gene TRBJ2-1; 7 nucleotides agree with TRBD2. This CDR3 region has 15 residues. V was clipped by 3 bases and J by 5 bases; unmatched bases: 7. Germline loops: CDR1 SGHVS, CDR2 FNYEAQ. The DNA of the CDR3 is TGTGCCAGCAGCTTGCTAGGGACTACCGACAATGAGCAGTTCTTC. Protein sequence: CASSLLGTTDNEQFF.

This clonotype was seen repeatedly, ten times or more. This rearrangement joins TRBV19 to TRBJ2-3; the match to TRBD2 covers 8 bases. Germline CDR1 and CDR2: LNHDA and SQIVND (reference sequence). The CDR3 is made up of 15 amino acids. V gave up 8 bases and J gave up 4 bases; unmatched junction bases: 11. The CDR3 is CASSWRGAQADTQYF. CDR3 in DNA: TGTGCCAGTTCCTGGCGGGGGGCGCAGGCAGATACGCAGTATTTT.

This clonotype has just a few counts. The chain links TRBV12-3 or TRBV12-4 to TRBJ1-5; 7 nucleotides match TRBD1. The CDR3 is 15 residues long. The V gene end was trimmed by 6 bases and the J gene end by 0 bases; junction bases not matched to a gene: 5. CDR3 bases: TGTGCCAGCAGACCCACAGGGGCTAGCAATCAGCCCCAGCATTTT. It translates to CASRPTGASNQPQHF.

This clonotype was detected many times. J is TRBJ1-6 and V is TRBV7-7; TRBD1 might be the D (5 bases). From germline, CDR1 is SSHAT and CDR2 FNYEAQ (reference sequence). This CDR3 has 14 residues. The V and J ends lost 7 bases and 7 bases respectively, with 14 bases between them. The DNA for the CDR3 is TGTGCCAGCACCTTCGGACGGACAAATTCACCCCTCCACTTT. Protein product: CASTFGRTNSPLHF.

This clonotype has at least ten counts. V is TRBV29-1 and J is TRBJ2-5; 11 nucleotides agree with TRBD2. The CDR3 runs 15 residues. V lost 7 bases and J lost 0; bases outside the gene matches: 7. Germline V gene lookup returns CDR1 SQVTM and CDR2 ANQGSEA. CDR3 protein: CSAGTSGRYQETQYF. Written as DNA, the CDR3 is TGCAGCGCAGGGACTAGCGGAAGGTACCAAGAGACCCAGTACTTC.

This clonotype was counted at least ten times. The chain carries TRBV14 and TRBJ2-7; 9 bases line up with TRBD1. V lost 3 bases, J lost 1 base, and 10 bases stayed unmatched. The length of the CDR3 is 17 residues. Germline CDR1 SGHDN, CDR2 FVKESK. CDR3: CASSHKPGQGTSYEQYF. In DNA form, the CDR3 reads TGTGCCAGCAGCCATAAACCGGGACAGGGAACGTCCTACGAGCAGTACTTC.

At least ten counts were recorded for this clonotype. The V and J genes are TRBV7-2 and TRBJ1-3; D is undetermined. CDR1 is SGHTA and CDR2 is FQGNSA in the germline V gene. Trimming took off 1 base at V and 5 bases at J, with 9 bases between the two ends. The CDR3 is 14 amino acids. For the CDR3, the DNA is TGTGCCAGCAGCTTAGACCCAACACGAAACACCATATATTTT. It codes for CASSLDPTRNTIYF.